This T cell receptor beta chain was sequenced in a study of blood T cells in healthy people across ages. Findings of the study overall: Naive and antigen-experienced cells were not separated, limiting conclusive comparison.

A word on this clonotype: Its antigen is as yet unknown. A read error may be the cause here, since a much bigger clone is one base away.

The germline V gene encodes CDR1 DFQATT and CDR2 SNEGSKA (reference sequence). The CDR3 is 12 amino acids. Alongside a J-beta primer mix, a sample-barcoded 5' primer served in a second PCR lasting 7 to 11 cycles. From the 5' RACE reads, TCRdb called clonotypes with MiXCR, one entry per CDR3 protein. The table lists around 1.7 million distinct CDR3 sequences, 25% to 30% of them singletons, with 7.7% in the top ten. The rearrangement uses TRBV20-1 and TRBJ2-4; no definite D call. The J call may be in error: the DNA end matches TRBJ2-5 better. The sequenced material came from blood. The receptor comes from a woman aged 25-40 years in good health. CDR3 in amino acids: CRAREGEETQYF. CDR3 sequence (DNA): TGCAGGGCTAGGGAAGGCGAAGAGACCCAGTACTTC.